This T cell receptor beta chain stems from a study of cytomegalovirus exposure and HLA in healthy donors listed by TCRdb under 2017. Turning to the overall study: A later analysis indicated that the 100 to 150 validation repertoires were generated on the platform also employed for the 700 or so repertoires of the first cohort. Along with the roughly 670-subject first cohort, a separate validation cohort of about 110 different subjects was used. High-throughput TCR immunosequencing, statistical association of individual TCRs with disease status, and machine learning were combined to predict cytomegalovirus infection status. The study aimed to test whether signatures of past pathogen exposure could be identified by cataloging public T cell receptors.

Donors formed part of the validation cohort, which comprised 120 subjects and was distinct from the first cohort of several hundred subjects. The trim is 2 bases for V and 5 bases for J, with a gap of 8 bases between the germline ends. The germline V gene gives CDR1 as SGHRS and CDR2 as YFSETQ. There are 13 amino acids in the CDR3, from cysteine to phenylalanine inclusive. CDR3 DNA only is kept here, 39 bases in frame from base 1. Library preparation used the immunoSEQ multiplex PCR assay. The paper's processing steps were these. A statistical classification framework was built for diagnosing cytomegalovirus status from the catalog of TCR beta chain sequences. Not all clones reach the TCRdb copy of this immuneACCESS table, which keeps in-frame sequences only. Checked studies attribute under half of the gap to unresolved V genes and leave the rest unexplained. The V and J calls and clone size come from that table; D and trimming were worked out from the DNA. This sample lists 250,000 to 400,000 clones; over 75% were detected once. The ten biggest clones cover around 0.91% of the sample.

A word on this clone: It has no known antigen specificity. The input lacks base qualities; no much larger clone sits a single base away.

What the work shows at the level of the full study, not this receptor alone: Most TCR sequences were observed very rarely across donors, whereas some public TCRs were present in many individuals. A later analysis found that TCRs clustered in the first cohort also tended to co-occur in the 120 validation repertoires, with approximately 95% of cluster scores above 0. The classifier was reported to diagnose cytomegalovirus status with high specificity and sensitivity in both the original cohort and the validation cohort. A later analysis had no HLA typing for the validation cohort, so co-occurrence there was scored across all 110 or so repertoires. A few of the identified cytomegalovirus-associated TCR beta chains were confirmed in vitro to be specific for cytomegalovirus antigens. It was suggested by the authors that the approach could potentially be generalized to other disease states and immunological phenotypes. In the study, approximately 150 TCR beta chains were listed as associated with cytomegalovirus.

The source of this sequence is a young man in good health and CMV-seronegative. Sequencing was done on a sample of PBMCs. Recombination connected TRBV5-1 to TRBJ2-1; TRBD1 is a possible D gene, resting on 6 matching bases. The CDR3 here reads CASSLGQHNEQFF. The DNA is as follows: TGCGCCAGCAGCTTAGGACAGCACAATGAGCAGTTCTTC.